The present T cell receptor (beta chain) was sequenced within a study of tumour-infiltrating T cells in Burkitt lymphoma. Study summary: Repertoire clonality predicted overall and progression-free survival.

CDR1 and CDR2 from the germline V gene are SGHVS and FNYEAQ. V was clipped by 3 bases and J by 1 base, with 15 bases between them. This CDR3 has 16 residues. Produced via immunoSEQ multiplex PCR; TCRdb's table is partial and in-frame only. The sample contains some 6,500 clones, 10% of which appear only once. This sequence joins TRBV7-6 and TRBJ1-1, with a possible D match to TRBD1 (5 bases). Sequencing was performed on tumor tissue. This TCR was sampled from a human donor with diffuse large B-cell lymphoma. The CDR3 region has the DNA TGTGCCAGCAGCTTTTTACCGGGACTTAGGAACACTGAAGCTTTCTTT. This translates into CASSFLPGLRNTEAFF.